Detailed here is one TCR beta chain. Its antigen is as yet unknown. The CDR3 is made up of 13 amino acids. The data stem from a study of T cells expressing NK-cell markers. The study, taken as a whole, reports: It is unclear if expanded NKG2C-expressing clones target HCMV antigens.

Libraries used 5'RACE template switching adding universal primer site and UMIs. TCRdb re-called the 5' RACE reads; every CDR3 protein appears as one record, without DNA. The sample data list around 100,000 distinct CDR3 sequences. The clonotype comes from a woman between 18 and 70 years old in good health. The sequenced sample was blood T cells: a sorted CD56 or NKG2C T cell subset, CD4+ or CD8+ T cells, or bulk PBMC T cells (not recorded which). The chain links TRBV12-3 or TRBV12-4 to TRBJ1-2; the D gene TCRdb calls, TRBD1, cannot be checked with no DNA. The CDR3: CASGGDRVYGYTF.